In its sample, the clone carrying this TCR beta chain was seen many times. What it binds is unknown. The sample is drawn from a study of CD8 T cells in ankylosing spondylitis. Study-wide results and limits: Earlier work had already found some motif variants in reactive arthritis synovial fluid and blood. Peripheral blood held disease-linked clones only at relatively low frequency, and these were CD8+. About 8 highly homologous variants made up a TCR beta motif, and this motif appeared characteristic of ankylosing spondylitis blood. Within matched ankylosing spondylitis synovial fluid, disease-linked clones were reportedly significantly enriched.

Each CDR3 protein gets one entry after TCRdb re-called the 5' RACE reads with MiXCR. Of fewer than 400,000 distinct CDR3 sequences listed, roughly 14% are singletons. The TCR sequence derives from a male donor with ankylosing spondylitis or in good health (not recorded which). Sequencing input: blood, either unsorted or a sorted T cell fraction (not recorded which).

The CDR3 region has the DNA TGTGCCAGCAGTGAACGTTTGCGACTGACTGAAGCTTTCTTT. Translating gives CASSERLRLTEAFF. V usage is TRBV27 and J usage is TRBJ1-1; no clear D. CDR3 length equals 14 residues. Germline V gives CDR1 MNHEY, CDR2 SMNVEV (reference sequence). Trimming removed 5 bases from V and 5 bases from J, with 15 bases in between.